These T cell receptor beta chains were read from a single sample in a study of cytomegalovirus exposure and HLA in healthy donors. Measured with immunoSEQ multiplex PCR; TCRdb has only the in-frame clones, and not every one. The table has about 120,000 clones, roughly 80% seen once; the top ten hold roughly 3%. Sequenced sample: PBMCs. The receptors were gathered from a female donor in good health and CMV-seronegative. Each CDR3 is given with its conserved first and last residue. The D gene is left open where the match is weak. Clone size is given for some rows only: seen once, a few or many times, or a class if the clone is expanded.

v_gene	j_gene	d_gene	abundance	CDR3nt	CDR3aa
TRBV5-1	TRBJ2-1	TRBD1	NA	TGCGCCAGCAGCGGACAGGGCTACAATGAGCAGTTCTTC	CASSGQGYNEQFF
TRBV7-9	TRBJ2-3	NA	few	TGTGCCAGCACCCTCCAACTAGAGGCGCAGTATTTT	CASTLQLEAQYF
TRBV10-3	TRBJ1-1	NA	NA	TGTGCCATCAGTTTTGAGCAGGGGTACACTGAAGCTTTCTTT	CAISFEQGYTEAFF
TRBV5-1	TRBJ1-1	NA	NA	TGCGCCAGCAGCCCCAGGGTGAACACTGAAGCTTTCTTT	CASSPRVNTEAFF
TRBV7-9	TRBJ1-1	NA	NA	TGTGCCAGCAGCTTAGCCGGGAAAGGTGAAGCTTTCTTT	CASSLAGKGEAFF
TRBV25-1	TRBJ1-2	TRBD1	NA	TGTGCCAGCGCTGCCGGGACAGGGGGTGGCTACACCTTC	CASAAGTGGGYTF
TRBV6-5	TRBJ2-7	NA	NA	TGTGCCAGCAGTTACTCGCGCACCACCTACGAGCAGTACTTC	CASSYSRTTYEQYF
TRBV19	TRBJ2-5	NA	NA	TGTGCCAGTAGTCGTAGGATTGAGGGAAGCGGAGAGACCCAGTACTTC	CASSRRIEGSGETQYF
TRBV19	TRBJ2-6	NA	NA	TGTGCCAGTAGTCCTACTGCGGGACCCAGCTCTGGGGCCAACGTCCTGACTTTC	CASSPTAGPSSGANVLTF
TRBV19	TRBJ2-5	TRBD2	NA	TGTGCCAGTAGTATAGTACTCCAGGGAGGGGAGACCCAGTACTTC	CASSIVLQGGETQYF
TRBV5-6	TRBJ1-2	TRBD1	NA	TGTGCCAGCAGCTTTTTACAGGGGCCCCCTGGGGGCTACACCTTC	CASSFLQGPPGGYTF
TRBV15	TRBJ2-1	TRBD2	NA	TGTGCCACCAGCAGAGATCCAGCGGGGGACAATGAGCAGTTCTTC	CATSRDPAGDNEQFF
TRBV2	TRBJ2-3	TRBD2	NA	TGTGCCAGCAGGGTCCCGAGGGGGACTAGCCACCCCCCAGATACGCAGTATTTT	CASRVPRGTSHPPDTQYF
TRBV15	TRBJ1-5	TRBD1	NA	TGTGCCACCAGCAGAGCCACAGGGGTTAGCAATCAGCCCCGGCATTTT	CATSRATGVSNQPRHF
TRBV5-1	TRBJ1-5	NA	NA	TGCGCCAGCACCCTAGTGGGGTCAGGGCCGGCCCAGCATTTT	CASTLVGSGPAQHF
TRBV2	TRBJ1-5	NA	NA	TGTGCCAGCAGTGAAACAGGGCTAGAACATCAGCCCCAGCATTTT	CASSETGLEHQPQHF
TRBV7-8	TRBJ1-4	TRBD1	NA	TGTGCCAGCCTTCCGGACAGGACAGCAACTAATGAAAAACTGTTTTTT	CASLPDRTATNEKLFF
TRBV6-5	TRBJ1-1	TRBD1	few	TGTGCCAGCAGTTACTCCTACAGGGGAGTGAACACTGAAGCTTTCTTT	CASSYSYRGVNTEAFF
TRBV5-1	TRBJ1-2	NA	NA	TGCGCCAGCAGCTTGCCCGGGAACTATGGCTACACCTTC	CASSLPGNYGYTF
TRBV6-4	TRBJ2-1	TRBD1	NA	TGTGCCAGCAGATCAGGACAGGGAACAGGGCAGTTCTTC	CASRSGQGTGQFF
TRBV9	TRBJ2-7	TRBD2	once	TGTGCCAGCAGCGTAGACGCCCTAGCGGGGGGCTACGAGCAGTACTTC	CASSVDALAGGYEQYF
TRBV5-1	TRBJ2-7	NA	once	TGCGCCAGCAGCTTATATACAGGCCAAAGATCCTACGAGCAGTACTTC	CASSLYTGQRSYEQYF
TRBV21-1	TRBJ1-6	NA	NA	TGTGCCAGCAGCAAAGTTCCACCCGGGGCCCTCCACTTT	CASSKVPPGALHF
TRBV5-1	TRBJ1-1	NA	NA	TGCGCCAGCAGCTTGGGAGGGGGGACTATGAACACTGAAGCTTTCTTT	CASSLGGGTMNTEAFF
TRBV7-2	TRBJ1-2	NA	once	TGTGCCAGCAGCTTAGCGAGGGATCGTGCCTACACCTTC	CASSLARDRAYTF
TRBV27	TRBJ1-2	TRBD1	NA	TGTGCCAGCAGTTTAGTCCGGGACAGGGGTAACTATGGCTACACCTTC	CASSLVRDRGNYGYTF
TRBV27	TRBJ1-1	NA	NA	TGTGCCAGCAGAGAAGCGGGGACTGAAGCTTTCTTT	CASREAGTEAFF
TRBV30	TRBJ2-7	NA	once	TGTGCCTGGACCCTGGGGTATGGGGACTTTTCGGGGAACGAGCAGTACTTC	CAWTLGYGDFSGNEQYF
TRBV30	TRBJ2-7	NA	NA	TGTGCCTGGAGTGTCTCAGGGCCCTACGAGCAGTACTTC	CAWSVSGPYEQYF
TRBV5-6	TRBJ2-6	NA	NA	TGTGCCAGCAGAAGAGGGGGTGGTACCGCTGGGGCCAACGTCCTGACTTTC	CASRRGGGTAGANVLTF
TRBV11-2	TRBJ1-1	NA	NA	TGTGCCAGCAGCTCAAGGGGAGGGCCCGGGAACACTGAAGCTTTCTTT	CASSSRGGPGNTEAFF
TRBV30	TRBJ2-2	NA	NA	TGTGCCTGGAGTGTAGGGGACTTAAACACCGGGGAGCTGTTTTTT	CAWSVGDLNTGELFF
TRBV4-3	TRBJ2-2	TRBD1	few	TGCGCCAGCAGCCAAGGAACCTGGACAGGCCTCACCGGGGAGCTGTTTTTT	CASSQGTWTGLTGELFF
TRBV6-5	TRBJ2-3	NA	NA	TGTGCCAGCAGTTACATAGGAGCTAGCACAGATACGCAGTATTTT	CASSYIGASTDTQYF
TRBV7-2	TRBJ2-2	NA	NA	TGTGCCAGCAGCATAACTCAATCCGGGGAGCTGTTTTTT	CASSITQSGELFF
TRBV27	TRBJ2-7	NA	NA	TGTGCCAGCAGCGGAACAGTTACCTACGAGCAGTACTTC	CASSGTVTYEQYF
TRBV6-1	TRBJ2-2	TRBD1	NA	TGTGCCAGCAGTCAGCCGGGACAGGGATCCGGGGAGCTGTTTTTT	CASSQPGQGSGELFF
TRBV27	TRBJ2-1	TRBD2	NA	TGTGCCAGCAGTTTCCCTAGCGGGGGGGCAATCGGGGCCTACAATGAGCAGTTCTTC	CASSFPSGGAIGAYNEQFF
TRBV9	TRBJ1-2	TRBD1	NA	TGTGCCAGCAGCGGTAACATTGGACAGGCTAACTATGGCTACACCTTC	CASSGNIGQANYGYTF
TRBV7-2	TRBJ2-7	NA	NA	TGTGCCAGCAGCGCCTCTCAGGGGTTTGGCGAGCAGTACTTC	CASSASQGFGEQYF
TRBV19	TRBJ1-2	TRBD1	NA	TGTGCCAGTGAAGGACAGGGGAAATTCTATGGCTACACCTTC	CASEGQGKFYGYTF
TRBV30	TRBJ1-6	NA	NA	TGTGCCTGGGGGGGGTCAGGCAATTCACCCCTCCACTTT	CAWGGSGNSPLHF
TRBV4-3	TRBJ1-1	TRBD1	few	TGCGCCAGCCACGACAGGGGAAACACTGAAGCTTTCTTT	CASHDRGNTEAFF
TRBV27	TRBJ1-1	TRBD1	NA	TGTGCCAGCAGACTCCGGCAGGGGGACACTGAAGCTTTCTTT	CASRLRQGDTEAFF
TRBV7-9	TRBJ2-3	TRBD1	NA	TGTGCCAGCAGCCGGACAGGGGCTACAGATACGCAGTATTTT	CASSRTGATDTQYF
TRBV2	TRBJ2-3	TRBD2	NA	TGTGCCAGCCTGGGGGGACTAGCGGGGCTTACCGATACGCAGTATTTT	CASLGGLAGLTDTQYF
TRBV5-4	TRBJ2-1	TRBD2	NA	TGTGCCAGCAGCTTGTTTGCGGGGGGGTACAATGAGCAGTTCTTC	CASSLFAGGYNEQFF
TRBV7-9	TRBJ1-1	TRBD1	NA	TGTGCCAGCAGCTCGATAAGGGCCGGGACCGGGACAGTGGGGGCTGAAGCTTTCTTT	CASSSIRAGTGTVGAEAFF
TRBV29-1	TRBJ2-3	NA	NA	TGCAGCGTATTGTCCGTCGGCACAGATACGCAGTATTTT	CSVLSVGTDTQYF
TRBV5-1	TRBJ1-3	NA	NA	TGCGCCAGCAGCTTAGGACAGACGATCTCTGGAAACACCATATATTTT	CASSLGQTISGNTIYF
TRBV27	TRBJ2-7	TRBD2	NA	TGTGCCAGCAGTTCCTCGGGACTAGCGGGCCGACTTTCCTACGAGCAGTACTTC	CASSSSGLAGRLSYEQYF
TRBV5-1	TRBJ2-7	TRBD2	NA	TGCGCCAGCAGCCCTGGACTAGCGGGCTCCTACGAGCAGTACTTC	CASSPGLAGSYEQYF
TRBV5-4	TRBJ2-2	NA	NA	TGTGCCAGCAGCTTGCAGGGTAGGGGTGGGGAGCTGTTTTTT	CASSLQGRGGELFF
TRBV7-6	TRBJ2-7	NA	NA	TGTGCCAGCAGCTTTGAACGGGGTTCTTACAAGCAGTACTTC	CASSFERGSYKQYF
TRBV6-1	TRBJ2-1	TRBD2	NA	TGTGCCAGCAATGAACGACTAGCGGGGGGGAATGAGCAGTTCTTC	CASNERLAGGNEQFF
TRBV7-8	TRBJ2-1	NA	NA	TGTGCCAGCAGCTTATCCTTAATGGACTCCCGCAATGAGCAGTTCTTC	CASSLSLMDSRNEQFF
TRBV5-1	TRBJ1-4	NA	NA	TGCGCCAGCAGCTATGGGGCAGCAACTAATGAAAAACTGTTTTTT	CASSYGAATNEKLFF
TRBV19	TRBJ2-7	TRBD1	NA	TGTGCCATACGGCGGACAGGCACCTACGAGCAGTACTTC	CAIRRTGTYEQYF